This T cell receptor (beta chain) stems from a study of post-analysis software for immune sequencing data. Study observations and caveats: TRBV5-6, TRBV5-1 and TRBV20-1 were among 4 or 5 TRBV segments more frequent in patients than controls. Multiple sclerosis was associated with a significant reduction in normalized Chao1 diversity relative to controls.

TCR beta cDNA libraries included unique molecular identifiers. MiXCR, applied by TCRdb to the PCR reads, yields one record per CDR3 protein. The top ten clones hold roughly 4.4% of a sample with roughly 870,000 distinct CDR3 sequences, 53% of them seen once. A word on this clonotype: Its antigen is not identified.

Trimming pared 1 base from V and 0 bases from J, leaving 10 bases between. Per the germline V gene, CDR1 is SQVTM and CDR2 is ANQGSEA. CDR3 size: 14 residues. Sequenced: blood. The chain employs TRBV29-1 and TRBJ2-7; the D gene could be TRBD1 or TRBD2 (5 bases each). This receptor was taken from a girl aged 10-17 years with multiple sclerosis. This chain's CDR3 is CSVEVRGDSYEQYF. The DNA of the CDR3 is TGCAGCGTTGAAGTGCGAGGGGACTCCTACGAGCAGTACTTC.